The clone carrying this TCR beta chain has ten or more counts. Its antigen remains unknown. The CDR3 loop spans 15 amino acids. Germline values: CDR1 LGHDT, CDR2 YNNKEL (reference sequence). V lost 5 bases and J lost 0, with 13 bases in between. These data are taken from a study of glioma-infiltrating T cells. The study, taken as a whole, reports: Above-expected tissue-blood divergence occurred in all gliomas, most in low-grade ones.

Amplification of TCR alpha and beta CDR3 regions from RNA used iRepertoire nested multiplex PCR. TCRdb re-called the multiplex PCR reads with MiXCR, one entry per CDR3 protein. The sample consists of approximately 110,000 distinct CDR3 sequences, roughly 25% of them appearing once. The receptor's source is a human donor with low-grade glioma or glioblastoma, undergoing nonglioma brain surgery, or in good health (not recorded which). The chain joins TRBV3-1 to TRBJ1-1; D gene uncertain. The sample was glioma tissue, nonneoplastic brain tissue, or PBMCs (not recorded which). In DNA form, the CDR3 reads TGTGCCAGCAGCTCAGGACTGTACATGAACACTGAAGCTTTCTTT. It encodes CASSSGLYMNTEAFF. Drawing the rest from reference TRBV3-1 and TRBJ1-1, the complete variable domain is DTAVSQTPKYLVTQMGNDKSIKCEQNLGHDTMYWYKQDSKKFLKIMFSYNNKELIINETVPNRFSPKSPDKAHLNLHINSLELGDSAVYFCASSSGLYMNTEAFFGQGTRLTVV.